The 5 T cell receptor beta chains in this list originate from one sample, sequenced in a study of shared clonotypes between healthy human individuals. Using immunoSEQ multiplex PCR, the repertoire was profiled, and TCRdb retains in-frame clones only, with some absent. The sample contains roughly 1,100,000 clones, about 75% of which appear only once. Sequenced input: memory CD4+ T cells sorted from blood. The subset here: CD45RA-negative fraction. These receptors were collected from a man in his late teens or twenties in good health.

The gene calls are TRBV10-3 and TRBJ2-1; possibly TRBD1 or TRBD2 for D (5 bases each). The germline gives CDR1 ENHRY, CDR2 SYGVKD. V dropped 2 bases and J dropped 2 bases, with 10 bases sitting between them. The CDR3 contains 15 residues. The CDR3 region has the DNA TGTGCCATCAGTGAGGGGGGTATCCCCTACAATGAGCAGTTCTTC. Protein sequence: CAISEGGIPYNEQFF.

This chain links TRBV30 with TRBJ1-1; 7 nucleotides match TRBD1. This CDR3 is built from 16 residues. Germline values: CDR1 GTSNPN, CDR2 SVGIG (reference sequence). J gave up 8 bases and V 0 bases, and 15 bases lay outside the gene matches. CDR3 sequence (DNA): TGTGCCTGGAGTGTAATGGGGGTTGGAGGGGACAGAGAAGCTTTCTTT. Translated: CAWSVMGVGGDREAFF.

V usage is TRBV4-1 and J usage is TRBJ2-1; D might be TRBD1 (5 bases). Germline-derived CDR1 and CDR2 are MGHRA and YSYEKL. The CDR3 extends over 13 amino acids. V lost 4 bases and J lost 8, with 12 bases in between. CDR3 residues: CASSRDWGYEQFF. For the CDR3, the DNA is TGCGCCAGCAGCCGCGATTGGGGCTATGAGCAGTTCTTC.

In DNA form, the CDR3 reads TGTGCCAGCAACATAGGCGCAGGGGCTGCTGAAGCTTTCTTT. Protein product: CASNIGAGAAEAFF. This chain uses TRBV9 with TRBJ1-1; tentative D call: TRBD1 (6 bases). Trimming took off 6 bases at V and 6 bases at J, with 18 bases between the two ends. CDR1 and CDR2 from the germline V gene are SGDLS and YYNGEE. This CDR3 has 14 residues.

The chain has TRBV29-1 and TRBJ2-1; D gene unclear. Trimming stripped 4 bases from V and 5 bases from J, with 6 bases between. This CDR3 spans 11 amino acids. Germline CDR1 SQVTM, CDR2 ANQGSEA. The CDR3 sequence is CSVARNNEQFF. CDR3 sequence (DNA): TGCAGCGTTGCCAGGAACAATGAGCAGTTCTTC.